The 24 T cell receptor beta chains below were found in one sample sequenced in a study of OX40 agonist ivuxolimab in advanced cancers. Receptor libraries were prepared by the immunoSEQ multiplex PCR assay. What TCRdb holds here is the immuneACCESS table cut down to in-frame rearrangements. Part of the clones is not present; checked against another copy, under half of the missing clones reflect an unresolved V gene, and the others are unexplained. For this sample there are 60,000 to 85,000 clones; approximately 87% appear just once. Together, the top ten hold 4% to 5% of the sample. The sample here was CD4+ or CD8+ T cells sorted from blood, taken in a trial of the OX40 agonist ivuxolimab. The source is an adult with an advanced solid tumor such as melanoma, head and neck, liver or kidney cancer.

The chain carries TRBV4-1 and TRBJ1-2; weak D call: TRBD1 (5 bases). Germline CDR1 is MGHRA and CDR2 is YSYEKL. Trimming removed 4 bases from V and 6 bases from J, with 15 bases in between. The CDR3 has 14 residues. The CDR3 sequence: CASSPGRLPDGYTF. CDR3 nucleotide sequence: TGCGCCAGCAGCCCGGGACGACTCCCGGATGGCTACACCTTC.

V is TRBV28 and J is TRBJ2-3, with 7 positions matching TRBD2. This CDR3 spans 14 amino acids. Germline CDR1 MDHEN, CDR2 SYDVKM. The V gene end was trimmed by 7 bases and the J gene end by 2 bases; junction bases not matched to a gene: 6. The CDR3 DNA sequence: TGTGCCAGCACCCGCGGGGGAAACACAGATACGCAGTATTTT. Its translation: CASTRGGNTDTQYF. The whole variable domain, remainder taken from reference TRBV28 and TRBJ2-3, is DVKVTQSSRYLVKRTGEKVFLECVQDMDHENMFWYRQDPGLGLRLIYFSYDVKMKEKGDIPEGYSVSREKKERFSLILESASTNQTSMYLCASTRGGNTDTQYFGPGTRLTVL.

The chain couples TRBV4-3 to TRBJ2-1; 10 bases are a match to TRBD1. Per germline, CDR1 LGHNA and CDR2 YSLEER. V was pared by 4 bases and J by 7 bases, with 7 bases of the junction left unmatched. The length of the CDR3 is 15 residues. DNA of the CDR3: TGCGCCAGCAGCCGCTCCGGGACAGGGGAAAATGAGCAGTTCTTC. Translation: CASSRSGTGENEQFF.

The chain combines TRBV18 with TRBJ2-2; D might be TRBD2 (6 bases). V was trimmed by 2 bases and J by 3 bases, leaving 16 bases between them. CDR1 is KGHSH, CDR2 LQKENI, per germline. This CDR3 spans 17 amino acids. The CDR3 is CASSPREASVDTGELFF. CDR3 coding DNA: TGTGCCAGCTCACCAAGAGAGGCTAGCGTGGACACCGGGGAGCTGTTTTTT.

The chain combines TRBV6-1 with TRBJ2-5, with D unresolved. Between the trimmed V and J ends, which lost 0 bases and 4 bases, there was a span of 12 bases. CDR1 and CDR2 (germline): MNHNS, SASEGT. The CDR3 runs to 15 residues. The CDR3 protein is CASSEAQVPIETQYF. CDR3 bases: TGTGCCAGCAGTGAAGCCCAAGTACCTATAGAGACCCAGTACTTC.

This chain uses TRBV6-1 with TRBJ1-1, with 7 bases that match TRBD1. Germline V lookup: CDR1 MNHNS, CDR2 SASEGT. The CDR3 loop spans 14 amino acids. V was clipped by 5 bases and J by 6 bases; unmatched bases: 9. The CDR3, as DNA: TGTGCCAGCAGTCCAGCACAGGGGAGGGCTGAAGCTTTCTTT. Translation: CASSPAQGRAEAFF.

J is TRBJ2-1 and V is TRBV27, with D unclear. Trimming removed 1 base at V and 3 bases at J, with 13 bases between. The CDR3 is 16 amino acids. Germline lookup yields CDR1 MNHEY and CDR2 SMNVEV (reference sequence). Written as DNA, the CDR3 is TGTGCCAGCAGTTTATTATGGAAGTTGGACTACAATGAGCAGTTCTTC. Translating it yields CASSLLWKLDYNEQFF.

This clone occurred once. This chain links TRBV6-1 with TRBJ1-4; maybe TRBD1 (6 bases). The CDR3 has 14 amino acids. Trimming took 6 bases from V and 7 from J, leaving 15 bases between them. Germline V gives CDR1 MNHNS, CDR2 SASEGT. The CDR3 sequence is CASRATGGGEKLFF. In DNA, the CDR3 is TGTGCCAGCAGGGCGACAGGCGGGGGTGAAAAACTGTTTTTT.

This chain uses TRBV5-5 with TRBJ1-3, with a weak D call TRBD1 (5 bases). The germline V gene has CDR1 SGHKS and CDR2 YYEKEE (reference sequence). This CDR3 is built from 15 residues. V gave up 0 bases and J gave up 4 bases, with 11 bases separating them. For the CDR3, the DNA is TGTGCCAGCAGCTTGGCCTCAGGGTACGGAAACACCATATATTTT. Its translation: CASSLASGYGNTIYF. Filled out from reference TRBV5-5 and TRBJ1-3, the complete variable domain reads DAGVTQSPTHLIKTRGQQVTLRCSPISGHKSVSWYQQVLGQGPQFIFQYYEKEERGRGNFPDRFSARQFPNYSSELNVNALLLGDSALYLCASSLASGYGNTIYFGEGSWLTVV.

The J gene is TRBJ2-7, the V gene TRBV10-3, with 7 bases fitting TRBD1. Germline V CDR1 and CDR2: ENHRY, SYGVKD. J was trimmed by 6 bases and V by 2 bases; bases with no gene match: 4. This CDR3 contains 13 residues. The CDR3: CAISEENRGEQYF. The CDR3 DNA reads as TGTGCCATCAGTGAGGAAAACAGGGGCGAGCAGTACTTC.

For the CDR3, the DNA is TGTGCCAGCGCGTCTACCCAAGAGACCCAGTACTTC. Translation gives CASASTQETQYF. The chain combines TRBV2 with TRBJ2-5; no firm D call. This CDR3 comprises 12 residues. V was cut by 8 bases and J by 1 base, with 8 bases left in between. The germline CDR1 and CDR2 sequences are SNHLY and FYNNEI.

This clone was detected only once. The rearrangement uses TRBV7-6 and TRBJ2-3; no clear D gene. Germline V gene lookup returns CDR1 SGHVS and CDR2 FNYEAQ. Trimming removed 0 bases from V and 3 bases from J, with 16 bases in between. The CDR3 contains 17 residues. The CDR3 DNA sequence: TGTGCCAGCAGCTTAGCGCCCTCCACGTTGGGGACAGATACGCAGTATTTT. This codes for CASSLAPSTLGTDTQYF.

The CDR3 loop is CASSFGGNGVDEQYF. CDR3 coding DNA: TGTGCCAGCAGTTTCGGAGGTAATGGGGTCGACGAGCAGTACTTC. V usage is TRBV28 and J usage is TRBJ2-7; a possible D gene is TRBD2 (5 bases). Germline-derived CDR1 and CDR2 are MDHEN and SYDVKM. The CDR3 has 15 residues. Trimming left V 3 bases short and J 5 bases short, with 17 bases between.

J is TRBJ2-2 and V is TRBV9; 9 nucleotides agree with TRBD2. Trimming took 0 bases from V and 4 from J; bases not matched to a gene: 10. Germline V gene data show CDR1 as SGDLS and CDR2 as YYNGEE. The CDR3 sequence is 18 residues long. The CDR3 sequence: CASSVEMFSGRGTGELFF. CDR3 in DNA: TGTGCCAGCAGCGTAGAAATGTTTAGCGGGAGAGGCACCGGGGAGCTGTTTTTT.

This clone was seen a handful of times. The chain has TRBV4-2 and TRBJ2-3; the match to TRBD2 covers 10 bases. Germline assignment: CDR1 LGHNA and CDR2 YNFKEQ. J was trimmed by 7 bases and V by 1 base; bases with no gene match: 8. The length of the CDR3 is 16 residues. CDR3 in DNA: TGTGCCAGCAGCCAAGTAGAAGCGGGAGGGACAAATACGCAGTATTTT. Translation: CASSQVEAGGTNTQYF.

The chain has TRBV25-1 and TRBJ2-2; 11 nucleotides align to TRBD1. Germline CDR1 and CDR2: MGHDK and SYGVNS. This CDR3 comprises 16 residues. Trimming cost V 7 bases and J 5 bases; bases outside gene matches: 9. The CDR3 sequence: CASTSPGTGGTGELFF. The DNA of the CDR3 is TGTGCCAGCACCTCCCCCGGGACAGGGGGGACCGGGGAGCTGTTTTTT.

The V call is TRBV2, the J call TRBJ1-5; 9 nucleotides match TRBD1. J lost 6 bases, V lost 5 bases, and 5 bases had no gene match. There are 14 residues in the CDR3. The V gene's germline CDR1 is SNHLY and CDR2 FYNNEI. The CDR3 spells CASSRQGVAQPQHF. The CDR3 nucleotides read TGTGCCAGCAGTCGACAGGGGGTAGCTCAGCCCCAGCATTTT.

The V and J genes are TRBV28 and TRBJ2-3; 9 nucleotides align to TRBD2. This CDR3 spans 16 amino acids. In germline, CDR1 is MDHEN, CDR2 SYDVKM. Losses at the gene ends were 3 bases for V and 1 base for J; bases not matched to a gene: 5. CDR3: CASSFTSGPRTDTQYF. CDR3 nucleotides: TGTGCCAGCAGTTTCACTAGCGGGCCTCGCACAGATACGCAGTATTTT.

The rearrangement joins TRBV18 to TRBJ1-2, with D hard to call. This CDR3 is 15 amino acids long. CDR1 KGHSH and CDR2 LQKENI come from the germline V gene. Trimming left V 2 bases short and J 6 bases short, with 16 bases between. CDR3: CASSPTGAAPNGYTF. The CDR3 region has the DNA TGTGCCAGCTCACCAACGGGAGCTGCCCCGAATGGCTACACCTTC.

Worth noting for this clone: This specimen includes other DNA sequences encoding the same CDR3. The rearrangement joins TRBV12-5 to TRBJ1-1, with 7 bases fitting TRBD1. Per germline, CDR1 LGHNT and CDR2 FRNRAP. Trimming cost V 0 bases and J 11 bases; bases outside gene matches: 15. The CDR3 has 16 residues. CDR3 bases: TGTGCTAGTGGTTTGGTAGTAGGGGACAGTGTCATTGAGGCTTTCTTT. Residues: CASGLVVGDSVIEAFF.

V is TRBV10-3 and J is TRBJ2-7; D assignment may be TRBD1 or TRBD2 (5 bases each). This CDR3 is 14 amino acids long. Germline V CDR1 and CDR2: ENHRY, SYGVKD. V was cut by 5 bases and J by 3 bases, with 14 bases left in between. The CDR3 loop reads CAISRDRSVYEQYF. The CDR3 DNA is TGTGCCATCAGTCGGGACCGTTCAGTCTACGAGCAGTACTTC.

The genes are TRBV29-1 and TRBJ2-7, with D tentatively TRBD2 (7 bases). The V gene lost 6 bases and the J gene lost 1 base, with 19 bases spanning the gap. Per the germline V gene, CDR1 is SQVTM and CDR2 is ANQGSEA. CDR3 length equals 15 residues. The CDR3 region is CSVDPQGGESYEQYF. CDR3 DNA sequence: TGCAGCGTCGACCCACAAGGGGGGGAGTCCTACGAGCAGTACTTC.

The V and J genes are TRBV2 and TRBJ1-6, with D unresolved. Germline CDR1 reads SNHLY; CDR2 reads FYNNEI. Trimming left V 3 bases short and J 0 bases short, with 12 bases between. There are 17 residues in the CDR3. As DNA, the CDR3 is TGTGCCAGCAGTGAGGCGGTCGGAGGCTCCTATAATTCACCCCTCCACTTT. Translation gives CASSEAVGGSYNSPLHF.

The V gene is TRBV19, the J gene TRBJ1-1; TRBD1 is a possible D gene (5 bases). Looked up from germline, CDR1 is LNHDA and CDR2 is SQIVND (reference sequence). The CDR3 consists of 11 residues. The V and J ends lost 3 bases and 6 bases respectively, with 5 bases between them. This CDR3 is CASSMTAEAFF. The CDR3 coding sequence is TGTGCCAGTAGTATGACAGCTGAAGCTTTCTTT.